These T cell receptor beta chains were read from a single sample in a study of cytomegalovirus exposure and HLA in healthy donors. TCRdb's copy holds only in-frame clones and misses some; the assay was immunoSEQ multiplex PCR. This repertoire shows 95,000 to 150,000 clones, around nine tenths found once; its top ten account for around 6%. The sequenced material came from PBMCs. The receptors shown here come from a young woman in good health and CMV-seropositive. Each CDR3 is given with its conserved first and last residue. Fields, in order: D gene, clone size, J gene, V gene, CDR3 DNA, CDR3 protein. D genes are given only for firm matches. The size entry is marked missing in some rows and otherwise reads once, few, many or a size class.

d_gene: .; abundance: .; j_gene: TRBJ1-2; v_gene: TRBV19; CDR3nt: TGTGCCAGTACCGCAAGGGGGGGTGGCTATGGCTACACCTTC; CDR3aa: CASTARGGGYGYTF
d_gene: .; abundance: .; j_gene: TRBJ1-1; v_gene: TRBV5-8; CDR3nt: TGTGCCAGCAGCTTTCGACGGGCCAGGGCCACTGAAGCTTTCTTT; CDR3aa: CASSFRRARATEAFF
d_gene: TRBD1; abundance: .; j_gene: TRBJ1-2; v_gene: TRBV12-5; CDR3nt: TGTGCTAGTGGTCGTACCTGGGGACAGGGGGATGGCTACACCTTC; CDR3aa: CASGRTWGQGDGYTF
d_gene: .; abundance: .; j_gene: TRBJ2-7; v_gene: TRBV30; CDR3nt: TGTGCCTCCGGGCGCGGGCACTTC; CDR3aa: CASGRGHF
d_gene: TRBD2; abundance: .; j_gene: TRBJ2-1; v_gene: TRBV5-4; CDR3nt: TGTGCCAGCAGCTGGACTAGCGGGACGAGCGAGCAGTTCTTC; CDR3aa: CASSWTSGTSEQFF
d_gene: TRBD1; abundance: .; j_gene: TRBJ1-2; v_gene: TRBV6-1; CDR3nt: TGTGCCAGCAGTCCCCGGGACAGCCGTCCGGGGGGCTACACCTTC; CDR3aa: CASSPRDSRPGGYTF
d_gene: .; abundance: .; j_gene: TRBJ2-7; v_gene: TRBV27; CDR3nt: TGTGCCAGCAGGGACTTTGGATCCTACGAGCAGTACTTC; CDR3aa: CASRDFGSYEQYF
d_gene: TRBD2; abundance: .; j_gene: TRBJ2-7; v_gene: TRBV5-4; CDR3nt: TGTGCCAGCAGCCGACGAAGCGGGAGCTCCTACGAGCAGTACTTC; CDR3aa: CASSRRSGSSYEQYF
d_gene: TRBD2; abundance: once; j_gene: TRBJ2-4; v_gene: TRBV28; CDR3nt: TGTGCCAGCAGCACACATTCAGCGGGAGTTATAATGGCCAAAAACATTCAGTACTTC; CDR3aa: CASSTHSAGVIMAKNIQYF
d_gene: .; abundance: .; j_gene: TRBJ2-3; v_gene: TRBV30; CDR3nt: TGTGCCTGGAGTGTAGACTGGTCGGGGGCGCAGTATTTT; CDR3aa: CAWSVDWSGAQYF
d_gene: .; abundance: .; j_gene: TRBJ1-2; v_gene: TRBV4-3; CDR3nt: TGCGCCAGCAGCCAAGGGATGGGGCTGGGCTATGGCTACACCTTC; CDR3aa: CASSQGMGLGYGYTF
d_gene: TRBD1; abundance: few; j_gene: TRBJ2-7; v_gene: TRBV5-6; CDR3nt: TGTGCCAGCAGTCAGACAGGGTTCAAGTTCACCGAGCAGTACTTC; CDR3aa: CASSQTGFKFTEQYF
d_gene: TRBD2; abundance: once; j_gene: TRBJ2-7; v_gene: TRBV25-1; CDR3nt: TGTGCCAGCAGTGATCTAGCGGGGAACAACTACGAGCAGTACTTC; CDR3aa: CASSDLAGNNYEQYF
d_gene: .; abundance: .; j_gene: TRBJ2-5; v_gene: TRBV18; CDR3nt: TGTGCCAGCTCACCAAGGGGGAAGACCCAGTACTTC; CDR3aa: CASSPRGKTQYF
d_gene: TRBD1; abundance: .; j_gene: TRBJ1-2; v_gene: TRBV18; CDR3nt: TGTGCCAGCTCACCACCGAGGGACAGGGGTAACTATGGCTACACCTTC; CDR3aa: CASSPPRDRGNYGYTF